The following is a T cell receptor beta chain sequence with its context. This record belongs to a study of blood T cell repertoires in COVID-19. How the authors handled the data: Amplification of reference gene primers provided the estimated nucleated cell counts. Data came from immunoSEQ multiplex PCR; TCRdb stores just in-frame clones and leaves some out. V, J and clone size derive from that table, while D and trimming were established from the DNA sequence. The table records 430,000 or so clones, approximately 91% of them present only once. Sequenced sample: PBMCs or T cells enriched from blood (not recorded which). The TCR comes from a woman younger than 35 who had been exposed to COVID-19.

The CDR3 is CASSLALGELFF. The CDR3 nucleotides are TGTGCCAGCAGTTTAGCACTCGGGGAGCTGTTTTTT. The V call is TRBV6-6, the J call TRBJ2-2, with D hard to call. CDR1 is MNHNY, CDR2 SVGAGI, per germline (reference sequence). Trimming removed 4 bases at V and 7 bases at J, with 7 bases between. This CDR3 has 12 amino acids.